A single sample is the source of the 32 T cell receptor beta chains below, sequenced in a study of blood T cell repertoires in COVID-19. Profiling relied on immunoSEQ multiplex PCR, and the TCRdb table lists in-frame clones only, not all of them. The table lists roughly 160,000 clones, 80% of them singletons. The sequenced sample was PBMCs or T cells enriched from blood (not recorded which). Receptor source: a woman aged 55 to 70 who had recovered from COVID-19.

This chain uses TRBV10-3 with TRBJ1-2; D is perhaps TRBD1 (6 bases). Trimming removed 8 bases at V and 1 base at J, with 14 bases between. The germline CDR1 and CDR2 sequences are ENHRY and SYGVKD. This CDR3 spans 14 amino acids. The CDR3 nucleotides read TGTGCCATCTTAGAGGACAGCCGTAACTATGGCTACACCTTC. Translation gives CAILEDSRNYGYTF.

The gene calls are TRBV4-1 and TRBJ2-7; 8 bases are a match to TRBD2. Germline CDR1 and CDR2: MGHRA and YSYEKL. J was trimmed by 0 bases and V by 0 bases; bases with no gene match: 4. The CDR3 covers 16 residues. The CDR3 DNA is TGCGCCAGCAGCCAAGAAACGGCGGGGGGCTCCTACGAGCAGTACTTC. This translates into CASSQETAGGSYEQYF.

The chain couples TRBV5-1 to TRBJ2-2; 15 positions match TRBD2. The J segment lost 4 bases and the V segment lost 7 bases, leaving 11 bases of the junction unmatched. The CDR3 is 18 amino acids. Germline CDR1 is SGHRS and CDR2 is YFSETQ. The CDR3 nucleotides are TGCGCCAGCGCCCTAAGGACTAGCGGGGGGGAGTTCACCGGGGAGCTGTTTTTT. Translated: CASALRTSGGEFTGELFF.

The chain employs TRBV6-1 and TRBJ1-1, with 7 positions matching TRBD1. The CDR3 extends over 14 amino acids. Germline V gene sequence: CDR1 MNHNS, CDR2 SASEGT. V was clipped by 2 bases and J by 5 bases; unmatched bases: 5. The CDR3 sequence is CASSERAGGTEAFF. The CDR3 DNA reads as TGTGCCAGCAGTGAAAGGGCAGGGGGGACTGAAGCTTTCTTT.

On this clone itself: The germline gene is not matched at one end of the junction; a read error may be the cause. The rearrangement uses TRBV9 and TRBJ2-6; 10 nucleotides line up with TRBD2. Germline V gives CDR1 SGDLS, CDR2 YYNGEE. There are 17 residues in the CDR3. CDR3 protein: CAPSGGGRSSGANVLTF. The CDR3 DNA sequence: TGCGCCCCCAGCGGGGGGGGCCGGAGCTCTGGGGCCAACGTCCTGACTTTC.

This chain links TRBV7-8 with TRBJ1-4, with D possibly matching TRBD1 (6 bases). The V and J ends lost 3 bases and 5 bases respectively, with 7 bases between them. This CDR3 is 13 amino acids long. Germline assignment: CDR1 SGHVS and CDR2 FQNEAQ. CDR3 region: CASSFDRNEKLFF. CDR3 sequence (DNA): TGTGCCAGCAGCTTCGACAGGAATGAAAAACTGTTTTTT.

This CDR3 is CASSPRTGGDQPQHF. DNA for the CDR3: TGTGCCAGTAGTCCAAGGACAGGGGGCGATCAGCCCCAGCATTTT. The chain combines TRBV19 with TRBJ1-5; 11 bases are shared with TRBD1. Germline CDR1 LNHDA, CDR2 SQIVND (reference sequence). The V gene end was trimmed by 5 bases and the J gene end by 5 bases; junction bases not matched to a gene: 5. The CDR3 length is 15 residues.

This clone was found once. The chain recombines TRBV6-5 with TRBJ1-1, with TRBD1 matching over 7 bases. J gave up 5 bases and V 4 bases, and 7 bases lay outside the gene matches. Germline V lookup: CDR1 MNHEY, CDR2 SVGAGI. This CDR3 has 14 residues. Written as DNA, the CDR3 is TGTGCCAGCAGTTCTTGGACAGGAGCTACTGAAGCTTTCTTT. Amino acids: CASSSWTGATEAFF.

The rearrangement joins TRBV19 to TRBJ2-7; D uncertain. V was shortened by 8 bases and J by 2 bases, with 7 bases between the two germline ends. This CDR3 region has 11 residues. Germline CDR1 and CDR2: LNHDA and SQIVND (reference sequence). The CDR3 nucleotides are TGTGCCAGTTCAGATCCCTACGAGCAGTACTTC. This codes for CASSDPYEQYF.

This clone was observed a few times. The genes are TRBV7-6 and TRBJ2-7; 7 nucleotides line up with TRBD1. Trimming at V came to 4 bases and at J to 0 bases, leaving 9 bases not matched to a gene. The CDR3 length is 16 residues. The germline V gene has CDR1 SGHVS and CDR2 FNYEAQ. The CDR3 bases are TGTGCCAGCAGCTACCTGGGACAGACAAGCTCCTACGAGCAGTACTTC. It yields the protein CASSYLGQTSSYEQYF.

CDR3 sequence reads: CASSLGGVRQPQHF. Written as DNA, the CDR3 is TGTGCCAGCAGCCTCGGGGGGGTTAGGCAGCCCCAGCATTTT. The gene calls are TRBV14 and TRBJ1-5; D may be TRBD1 (5 bases). This CDR3 region has 14 residues. Trimming shortened V by 4 bases and J by 7 bases, and 14 bases separated the two germline ends. Per the germline V gene, CDR1 is SGHDN and CDR2 is FVKESK.

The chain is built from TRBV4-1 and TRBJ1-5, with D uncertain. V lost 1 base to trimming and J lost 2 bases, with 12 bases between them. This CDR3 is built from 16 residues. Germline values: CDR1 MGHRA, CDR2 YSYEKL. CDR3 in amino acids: CASSQVDLGGNQPQHF. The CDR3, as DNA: TGCGCCAGCAGCCAAGTAGACCTCGGGGGCAATCAGCCCCAGCATTTT.

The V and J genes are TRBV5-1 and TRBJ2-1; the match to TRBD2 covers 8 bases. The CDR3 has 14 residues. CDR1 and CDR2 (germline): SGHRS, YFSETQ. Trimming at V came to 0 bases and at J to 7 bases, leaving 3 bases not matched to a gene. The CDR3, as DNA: TGCGCCAGCAGCTTGGCGGCGGGGGGTAATGAGCAGTTCTTC. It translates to CASSLAAGGNEQFF. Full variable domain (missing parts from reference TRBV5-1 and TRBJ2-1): KAGVTQTPRYLIKTRGQQVTLSCSPISGHRSVSWYQQTPGQGLQFLFEYFSETQRNKGNFPGRFSGRQFSNSRSEMNVSTLELGDSALYLCASSLAAGGNEQFFGPGTRLTVL.

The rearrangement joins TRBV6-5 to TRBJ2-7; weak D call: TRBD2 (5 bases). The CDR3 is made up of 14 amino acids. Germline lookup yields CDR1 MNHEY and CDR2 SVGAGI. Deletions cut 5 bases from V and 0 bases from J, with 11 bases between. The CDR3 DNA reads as TGTGCCAGCAGTCCGGACTTGAGCTCCTACGAGCAGTACTTC. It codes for CASSPDLSSYEQYF.

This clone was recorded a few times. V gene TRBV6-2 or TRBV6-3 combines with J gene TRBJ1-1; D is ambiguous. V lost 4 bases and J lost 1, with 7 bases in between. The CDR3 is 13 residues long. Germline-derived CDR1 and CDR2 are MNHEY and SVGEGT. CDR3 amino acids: CASSLTGNTEAFF. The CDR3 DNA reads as TGTGCCAGCAGTTTGACGGGGAACACTGAAGCTTTCTTT.

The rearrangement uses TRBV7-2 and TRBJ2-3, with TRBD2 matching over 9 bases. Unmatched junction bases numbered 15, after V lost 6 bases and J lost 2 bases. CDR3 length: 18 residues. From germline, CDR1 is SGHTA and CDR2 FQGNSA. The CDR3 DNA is TGTGCCAGCAGGTACAGGACGTTAGCGGGGGTTAACACAGATACGCAGTATTTT. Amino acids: CASRYRTLAGVNTDTQYF. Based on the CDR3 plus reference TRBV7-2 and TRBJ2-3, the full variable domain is GAGVSQSPSNKVTEKGKDVELRCDPISGHTALYWYRQSLGQGLEFLIYFQGNSAPDKSGLPSDRFSAERTGGSVSTLTIQRTQQEDSAVYLCASRYRTLAGVNTDTQYFGPGTRLTVL.

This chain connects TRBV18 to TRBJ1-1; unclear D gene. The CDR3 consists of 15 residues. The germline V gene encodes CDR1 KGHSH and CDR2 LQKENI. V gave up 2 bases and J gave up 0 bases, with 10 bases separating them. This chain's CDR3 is CASSPALPLNTEAFF. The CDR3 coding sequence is TGTGCCAGCTCACCAGCACTGCCCTTGAACACTGAAGCTTTCTTT.

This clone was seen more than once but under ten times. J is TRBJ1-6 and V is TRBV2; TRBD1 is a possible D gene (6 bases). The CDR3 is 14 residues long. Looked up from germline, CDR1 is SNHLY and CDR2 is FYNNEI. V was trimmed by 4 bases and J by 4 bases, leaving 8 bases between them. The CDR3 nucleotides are TGTGCCAGCAGTGTGGACAGATATAATTCACCCCTCCACTTT. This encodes CASSVDRYNSPLHF. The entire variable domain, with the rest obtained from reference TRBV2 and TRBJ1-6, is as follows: EPEVTQTPSHQVTQMGQEVILRCVPISNHLYFYWYRQILGQKVEFLVSFYNNEISEKSEIFDDQFSVERPDGSNFTLKIRSTKLEDSAMYFCASSVDRYNSPLHFGNGTRLTVT.

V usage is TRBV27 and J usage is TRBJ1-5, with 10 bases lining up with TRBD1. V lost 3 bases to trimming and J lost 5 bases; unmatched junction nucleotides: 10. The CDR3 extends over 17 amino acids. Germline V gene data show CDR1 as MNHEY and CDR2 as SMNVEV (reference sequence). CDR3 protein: CASSFGGPGQGYQPQHF. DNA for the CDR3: TGTGCCAGCAGTTTCGGGGGCCCGGGACAGGGGTATCAGCCCCAGCATTTT.

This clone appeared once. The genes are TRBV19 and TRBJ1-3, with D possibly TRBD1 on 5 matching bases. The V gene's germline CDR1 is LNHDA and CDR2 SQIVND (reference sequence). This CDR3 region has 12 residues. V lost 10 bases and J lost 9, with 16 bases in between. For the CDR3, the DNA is TGTGCCACCTGGACGTCGGGGGGCACCATATATTTT. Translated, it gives CATWTSGGTIYF.

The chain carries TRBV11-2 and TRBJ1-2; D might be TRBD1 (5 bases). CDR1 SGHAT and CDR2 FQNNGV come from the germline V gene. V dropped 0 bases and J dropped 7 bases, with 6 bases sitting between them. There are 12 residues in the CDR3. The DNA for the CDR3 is TGTGCCAGCAGCTTAGAAGGGGTTGGCTACACCTTC. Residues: CASSLEGVGYTF. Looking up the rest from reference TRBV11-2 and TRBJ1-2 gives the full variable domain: EAGVAQSPRYKIIEKRQSVAFWCNPISGHATLYWYQQILGQGPKLLIQFQNNGVVDDSQLPKDRFSAERLKGVDSTLKIQPAKLEDSAVYLCASSLEGVGYTFGSGTRLTVV.

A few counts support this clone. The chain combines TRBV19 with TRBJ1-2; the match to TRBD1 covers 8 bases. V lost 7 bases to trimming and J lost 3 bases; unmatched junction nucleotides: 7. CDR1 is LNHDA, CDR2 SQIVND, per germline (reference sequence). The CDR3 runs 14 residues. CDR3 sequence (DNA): TGTGCCAGTACCGCACAGGGGGACTACTATGGCTACACCTTC. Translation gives CASTAQGDYYGYTF.

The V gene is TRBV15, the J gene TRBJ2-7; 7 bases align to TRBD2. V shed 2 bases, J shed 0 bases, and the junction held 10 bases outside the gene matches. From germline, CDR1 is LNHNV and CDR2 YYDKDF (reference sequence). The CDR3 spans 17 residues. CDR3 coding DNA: TGTGCCACCAGCAGAATCGGCGGCGGGGGTTTCTCCTACGAGCAGTACTTC. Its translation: CATSRIGGGGFSYEQYF.

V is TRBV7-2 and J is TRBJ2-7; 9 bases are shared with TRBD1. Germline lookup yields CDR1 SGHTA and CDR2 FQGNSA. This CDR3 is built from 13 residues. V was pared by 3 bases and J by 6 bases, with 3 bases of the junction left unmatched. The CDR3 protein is CASSFYRGLEQYF. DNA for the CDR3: TGTGCCAGCAGCTTTTACAGGGGGCTCGAGCAGTACTTC.

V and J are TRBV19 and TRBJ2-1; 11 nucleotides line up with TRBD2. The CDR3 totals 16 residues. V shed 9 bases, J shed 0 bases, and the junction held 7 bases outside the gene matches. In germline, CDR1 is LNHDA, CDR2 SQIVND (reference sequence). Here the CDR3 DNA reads TGTGCCAGCCATAGCGGGGGGGGTAGCTCCTACAATGAGCAGTTCTTC. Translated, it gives CASHSGGGSSYNEQFF. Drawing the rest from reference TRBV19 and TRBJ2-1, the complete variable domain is DGGITQSPKYLFRKEGQNVTLSCEQNLNHDAMYWYRQDPGQGLRLIYYSQIVNDFQKGDIAEGYSVSREKKESFPLTVTSAQKNPTAFYLCASHSGGGSSYNEQFFGPGTRLTVL.

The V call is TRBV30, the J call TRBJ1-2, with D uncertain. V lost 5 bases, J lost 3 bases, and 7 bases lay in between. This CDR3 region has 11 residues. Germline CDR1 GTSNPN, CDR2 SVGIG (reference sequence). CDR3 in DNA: TGTGCCTGGCTGAGGGACTATGGCTACACCTTC. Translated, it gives CAWLRDYGYTF.

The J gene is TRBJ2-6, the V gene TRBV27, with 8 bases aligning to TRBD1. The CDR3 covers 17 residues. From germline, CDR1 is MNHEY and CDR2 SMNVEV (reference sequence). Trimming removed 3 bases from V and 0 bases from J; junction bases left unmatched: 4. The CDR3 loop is CASSFAGGSSGANVLTF. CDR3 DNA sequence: TGTGCCAGCAGTTTTGCAGGGGGCAGCTCTGGGGCCAACGTCCTGACTTTC.

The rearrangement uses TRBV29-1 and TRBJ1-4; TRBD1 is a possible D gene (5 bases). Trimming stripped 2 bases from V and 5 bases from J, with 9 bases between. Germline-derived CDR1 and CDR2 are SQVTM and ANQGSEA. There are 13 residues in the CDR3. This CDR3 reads CSVELGANEKLFF. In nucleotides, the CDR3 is TGCAGCGTTGAATTAGGGGCGAATGAAAAACTGTTTTTT.

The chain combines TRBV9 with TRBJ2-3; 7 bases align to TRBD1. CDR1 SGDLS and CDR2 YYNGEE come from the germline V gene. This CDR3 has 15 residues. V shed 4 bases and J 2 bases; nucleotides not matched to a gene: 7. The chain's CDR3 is CASSPRTGSTDTQYF. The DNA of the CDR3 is TGTGCCAGCAGCCCCCGGACAGGCTCCACAGATACGCAGTATTTT.

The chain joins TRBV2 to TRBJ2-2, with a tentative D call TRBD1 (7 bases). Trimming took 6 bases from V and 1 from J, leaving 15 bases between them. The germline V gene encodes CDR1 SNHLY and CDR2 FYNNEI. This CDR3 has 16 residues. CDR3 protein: CASSRLGTVNTGELFF. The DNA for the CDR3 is TGTGCCAGCAGCCGACTAGGGACAGTGAACACCGGGGAGCTGTTTTTT. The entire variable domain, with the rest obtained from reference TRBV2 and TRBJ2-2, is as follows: EPEVTQTPSHQVTQMGQEVILRCVPISNHLYFYWYRQILGQKVEFLVSFYNNEISEKSEIFDDQFSVERPDGSNFTLKIRSTKLEDSAMYFCASSRLGTVNTGELFFGEGSRLTVL.

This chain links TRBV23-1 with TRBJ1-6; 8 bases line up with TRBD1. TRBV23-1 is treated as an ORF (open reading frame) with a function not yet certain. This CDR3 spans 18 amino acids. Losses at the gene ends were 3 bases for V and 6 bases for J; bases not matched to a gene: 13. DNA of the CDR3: TGCGCCAGCAGTCAGCGATCTACGGGCAGGGGGCCTAATTCACCCCTCCACTTT. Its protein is CASSQRSTGRGPNSPLHF.

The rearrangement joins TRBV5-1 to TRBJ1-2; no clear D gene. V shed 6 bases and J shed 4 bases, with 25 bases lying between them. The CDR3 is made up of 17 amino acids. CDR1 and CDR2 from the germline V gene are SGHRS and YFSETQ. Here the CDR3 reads CASTTSGKASEGYGYTF. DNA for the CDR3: TGCGCCAGCACCACTTCGGGCAAGGCCTCGGAGGGCTATGGCTACACCTTC.